The clone carrying this TCR beta chain came up many times. Antigen unknown. TCRdb passed the RT-PCR reads through MiXCR, listing each CDR3 protein once. The sample yields some 520,000 distinct CDR3 sequences, more than 15% seen once. The sample belongs to a study of response to subunit inactivated influenza vaccine. Study-wide points: Authors proposed each seasonal influenza vaccination draws in few new T cells.

Trimming left V 2 bases short and J 2 bases short, with 6 bases between. The germline gives CDR1 DFQATT, CDR2 SNEGSKA (reference sequence). The length of the CDR3 is 13 residues. This chain joins TRBV20-1 and TRBJ2-2; D remains unclear. The origin of this receptor is a man between 50 and 75 years old who received an inactivated influenza vaccine. The sequenced sample was CD4+ T cells sorted from PBMCs, obtained 23 to 25 months after vaccination. For the CDR3, the DNA is TGCAGTGCTAGACCATCTAACACCGGGGAGCTGTTTTTT. It codes for CSARPSNTGELFF.